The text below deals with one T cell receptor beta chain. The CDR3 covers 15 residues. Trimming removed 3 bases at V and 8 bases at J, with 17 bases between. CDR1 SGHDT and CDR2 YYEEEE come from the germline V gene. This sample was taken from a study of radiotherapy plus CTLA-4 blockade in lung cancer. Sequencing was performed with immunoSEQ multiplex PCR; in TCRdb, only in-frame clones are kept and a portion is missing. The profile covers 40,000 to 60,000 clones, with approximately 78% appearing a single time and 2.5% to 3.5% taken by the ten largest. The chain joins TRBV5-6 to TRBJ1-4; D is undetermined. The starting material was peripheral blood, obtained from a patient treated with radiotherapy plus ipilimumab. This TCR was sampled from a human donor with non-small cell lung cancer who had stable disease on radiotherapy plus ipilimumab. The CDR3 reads CASSWRGSRGEKLFF. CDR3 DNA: TGTGCCAGCAGCTGGCGAGGGAGTCGAGGGGAAAAACTGTTTTTT.